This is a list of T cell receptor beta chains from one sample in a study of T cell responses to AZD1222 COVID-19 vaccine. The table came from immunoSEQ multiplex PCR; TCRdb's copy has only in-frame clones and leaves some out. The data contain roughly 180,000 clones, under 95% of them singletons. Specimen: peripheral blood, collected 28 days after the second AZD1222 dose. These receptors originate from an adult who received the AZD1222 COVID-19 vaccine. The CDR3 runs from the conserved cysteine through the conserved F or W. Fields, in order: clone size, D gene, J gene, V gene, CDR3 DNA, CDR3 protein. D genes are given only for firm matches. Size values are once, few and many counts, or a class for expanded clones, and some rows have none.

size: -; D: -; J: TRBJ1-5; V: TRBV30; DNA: TGTGCCTGGAGTCCCGGGGGGGCGACTTCCCAGCCCCAGCATTTT; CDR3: CAWSPGGATSQPQHF
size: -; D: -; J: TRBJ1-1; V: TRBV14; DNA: TGTGCCAGCAGCATAAGTCGGGGGACCGAAGCTTTCTTT; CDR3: CASSISRGTEAFF
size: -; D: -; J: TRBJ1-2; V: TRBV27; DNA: TGTGCCAGCAGTCCAGGCCTCAGGGTGTTAGGCTACACCTTC; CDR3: CASSPGLRVLGYTF
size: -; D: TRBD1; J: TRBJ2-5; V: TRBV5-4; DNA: TGTGCCAGCAGCGTCGGACAGGGCCAAGAGACCCAGTACTTC; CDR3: CASSVGQGQETQYF
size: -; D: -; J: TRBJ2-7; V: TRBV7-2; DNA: TGTGCCAGCAGCCCCCGGGGCTACGAGCAGTACTTC; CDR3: CASSPRGYEQYF
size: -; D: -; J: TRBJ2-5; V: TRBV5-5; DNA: TGTGCCAGCAGCTTGGCGACGGGGGCGGGAATACAAGAGACCCAGTACTTC; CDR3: CASSLATGAGIQETQYF
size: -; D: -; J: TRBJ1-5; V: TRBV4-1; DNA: TGCGCCAGCAGCCAACTTGGACGGCCTATTGGCCGAAGAGATAGCAATCAGCCCCAGCATTTT; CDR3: CASSQLGRPIGRRDSNQPQHF
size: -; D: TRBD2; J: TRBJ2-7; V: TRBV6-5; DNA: TGTGCCAGCAGTTACATGGCGGGAGCTCACGAGCAGTACTTC; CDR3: CASSYMAGAHEQYF
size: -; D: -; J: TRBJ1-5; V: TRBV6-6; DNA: TGTGCCAGCAGGAGGGGGGGGCCCGATCAGCCCCAGCATTTT; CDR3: CASRRGGPDQPQHF
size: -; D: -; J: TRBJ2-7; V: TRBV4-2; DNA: TGTGCCAGCAGCCAAGCGATGGGCCAGGCCCGCGAGCAGTACTTC; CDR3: CASSQAMGQAREQYF
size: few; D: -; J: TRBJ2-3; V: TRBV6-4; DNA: TGTGCCAGCAGTGACTCAAGCCAGGGCGCAGATACGCAGTATTTT; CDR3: CASSDSSQGADTQYF
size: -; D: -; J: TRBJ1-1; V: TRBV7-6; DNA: TGTGCCAGCAGCCCTTTTGAAGCTTTCTTT; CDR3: CASSPFEAFF
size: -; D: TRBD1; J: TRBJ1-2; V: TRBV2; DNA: TGTGCCAGCAGTGAGTCCGAAGGACAGGGGGATGGCTACACCTTC; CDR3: CASSESEGQGDGYTF
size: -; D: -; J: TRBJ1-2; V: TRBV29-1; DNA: TGCAGCGTGATGGGGGGAGGGCACTATGGCTACACCTTC; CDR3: CSVMGGGHYGYTF
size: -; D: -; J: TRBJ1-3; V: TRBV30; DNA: TGTGCCTGGGGGGCGGGGACGGGGAGCTCTGGAAACACCATATATTTT; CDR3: CAWGAGTGSSGNTIYF
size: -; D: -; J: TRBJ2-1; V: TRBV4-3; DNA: TGCGCCAGCAGCCAAGATCGGACTACCTATGGGTGGGATAATGAGCAGTTCTTC; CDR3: CASSQDRTTYGWDNEQFF
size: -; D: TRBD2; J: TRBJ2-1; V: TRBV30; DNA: TGTGCCTCTACTAGACCCGGGGGGTGGTACAATGAGCAGTTCTTC; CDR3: CASTRPGGWYNEQFF
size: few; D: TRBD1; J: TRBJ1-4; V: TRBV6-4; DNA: TGTGCCAGCAGCCCAGGGGGGACTAATGAAAAACTGTTTTTT; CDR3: CASSPGGTNEKLFF
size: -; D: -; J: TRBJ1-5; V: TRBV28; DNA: TGTGCCAGCAGTTCCCCATCCAGCAATCAGCCCCAGCATTTT; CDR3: CASSSPSSNQPQHF
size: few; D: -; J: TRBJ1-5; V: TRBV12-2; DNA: TGTGCAAGTCGCCCCCCCAGGGTCCCCCCAGCCAACAGGGCCCAGCATTTT; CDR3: CASRPPRVPPANRAQHF
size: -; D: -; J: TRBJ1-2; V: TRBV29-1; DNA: TGCAGCGTTGAGACCAGGCTAGAGGATGGCTACACCTTC; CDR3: CSVETRLEDGYTF
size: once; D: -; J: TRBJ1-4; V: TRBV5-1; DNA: TGCGCCAGCAGCTTGGGTCCCGGACAGAATAATGAAAAACTGTTTTTT; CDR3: CASSLGPGQNNEKLFF
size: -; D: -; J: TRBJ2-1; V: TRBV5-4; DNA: TGTGCCAGCAGCTTGGCCAATGAGCAGTTCTTC; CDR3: CASSLANEQFF
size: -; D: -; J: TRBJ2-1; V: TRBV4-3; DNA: TGCGCCAGCAGCCAAGATTCCGGGGTTAATGAGCAGTTCTTC; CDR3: CASSQDSGVNEQFF
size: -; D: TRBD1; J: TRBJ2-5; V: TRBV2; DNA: TGTGCCAGCACCGACGGACAGGGACAAGAGACCCAGTACTTC; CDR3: CASTDGQGQETQYF
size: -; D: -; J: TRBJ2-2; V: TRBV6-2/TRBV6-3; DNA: TGTGCCAGCAGCCGGGGACTCAGCAACACCGGGGAGCTGTTTTTT; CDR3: CASSRGLSNTGELFF
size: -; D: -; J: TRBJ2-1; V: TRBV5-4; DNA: TGTGCCAGCAGCTTGGCGGGGGGCCACAATGAGCAGTTCTTC; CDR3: CASSLAGGHNEQFF
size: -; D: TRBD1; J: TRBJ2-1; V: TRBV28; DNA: TGTGCCAGCAGTCTGCCCTCCGGGACAGGGGGCAGGCATGAGCAGTTCTTC; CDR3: CASSLPSGTGGRHEQFF
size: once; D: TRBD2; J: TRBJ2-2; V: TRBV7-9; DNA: TGTGCCAGCGCCCGGCTAGCGGGAGTCACCGGGGAGCTGTTTTTT; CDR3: CASARLAGVTGELFF
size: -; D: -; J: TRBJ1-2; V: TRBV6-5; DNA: TGTGCCAGCACCTTCTCGACAGGCGATATCTATGGCTACACCTTC; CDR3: CASTFSTGDIYGYTF
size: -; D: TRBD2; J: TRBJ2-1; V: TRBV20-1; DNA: TGCAGTGCTAGTTCCGGGACTAGGTTCTACAATGAGCAGTTCTTC; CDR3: CSASSGTRFYNEQFF
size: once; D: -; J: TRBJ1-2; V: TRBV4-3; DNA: TGCGCCAGCAGCCAAGATCGGGGGGGTGGCTACACCTTC; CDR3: CASSQDRGGGYTF
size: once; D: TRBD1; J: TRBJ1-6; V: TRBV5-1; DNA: TGCGCCAGCAGCCTATCAGACAGGGGCAATTCACCCCTCCACTTT; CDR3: CASSLSDRGNSPLHF
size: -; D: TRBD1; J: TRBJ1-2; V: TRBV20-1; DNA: TGCAGTGCTAGTGGACAGGAGTTATTATCTATGTATGGCTACACCTTC; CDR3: CSASGQELLSMYGYTF
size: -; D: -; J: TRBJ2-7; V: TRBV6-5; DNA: TGTGCCAGCAGTTACGCCGGGACCGAGGCCTACGAGCAGTACTTC; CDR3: CASSYAGTEAYEQYF
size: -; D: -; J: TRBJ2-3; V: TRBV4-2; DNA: TGTGCCAGCAGCCAAGATGGGAGGGGGTCCACAGATACGCAGTATTTT; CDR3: CASSQDGRGSTDTQYF
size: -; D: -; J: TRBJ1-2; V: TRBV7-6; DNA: TGTGCCAGCAGCTCCGACACGAGCTATGGCTACACCTTC; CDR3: CASSSDTSYGYTF
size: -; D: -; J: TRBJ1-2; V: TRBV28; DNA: TGTGCCAGCGGAAAATATGGCTACACCTTC; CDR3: CASGKYGYTF
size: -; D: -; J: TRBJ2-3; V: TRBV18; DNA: TGTGCCAGCTCAGCCGGACTGAAAACCCCAGATACGCAGTATTTT; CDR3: CASSAGLKTPDTQYF
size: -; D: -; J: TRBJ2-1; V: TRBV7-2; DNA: TGTGCCAGCAGCTACGGAGGGGGAGGGGCGAATGAGCAGTTCTTC; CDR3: CASSYGGGGANEQFF
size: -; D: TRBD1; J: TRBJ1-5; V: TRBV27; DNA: TGTGCCAGCAGCCGCACAGGGGATACCAATCAGCCCCAGCATTTT; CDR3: CASSRTGDTNQPQHF
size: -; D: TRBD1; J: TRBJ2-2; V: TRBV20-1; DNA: TGCAGTGCTAGTGGCAGGGGGCGCAGCACCGGGGAGCTGTTTTTT; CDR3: CSASGRGRSTGELFF
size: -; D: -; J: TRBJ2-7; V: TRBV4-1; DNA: TGCGCCAGCAGCCAAGTAGCAGGGAATTCCTACGAGCAGTACTTC; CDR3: CASSQVAGNSYEQYF
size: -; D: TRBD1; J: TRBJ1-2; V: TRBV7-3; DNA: TGTGCCAGCAGCCCGGGACAGGACTATGGCTACACCTTC; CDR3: CASSPGQDYGYTF
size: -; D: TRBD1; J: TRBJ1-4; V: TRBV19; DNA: TGTGCCAGTACCCCGGACAGGACCAATGAAAAACTGTTTTTT; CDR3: CASTPDRTNEKLFF
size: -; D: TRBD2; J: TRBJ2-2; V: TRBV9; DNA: TGTGCCAGCAGCGTAGACAGCGGGAGCAGCACCGGGGAGCTGTTTTTT; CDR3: CASSVDSGSSTGELFF
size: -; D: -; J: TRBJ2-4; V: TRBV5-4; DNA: TGTGCCAGCAGCTTGGCTGGCATTCAGTACTTC; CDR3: CASSLAGIQYF
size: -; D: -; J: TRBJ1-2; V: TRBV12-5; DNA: TGTGCTAGTGGTCCGGGGGGCTACTATGGCTACACCTTC; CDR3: CASGPGGYYGYTF
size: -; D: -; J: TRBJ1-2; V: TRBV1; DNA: TGCACCAGCAGCCAAAGAGGACAGGAGTATAGTGGCTACACCTTC; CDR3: CTSSQRGQEYSGYTF
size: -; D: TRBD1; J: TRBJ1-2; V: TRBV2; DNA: TGTGCCAGCGGAGTACTGGTACAGGGGGCGACTGGCTACACCTTC; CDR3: CASGVLVQGATGYTF
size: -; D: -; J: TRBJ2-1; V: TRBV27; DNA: TGTGCCAGCAGTTTCCTCAGACAGGCGGTCAATGAGCAGTTCTTC; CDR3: CASSFLRQAVNEQFF
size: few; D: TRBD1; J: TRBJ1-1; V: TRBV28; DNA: TGTGCCAGCAGGGACGGACAGGGACAAGGAGACACTGAAGCTTTCTTT; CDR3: CASRDGQGQGDTEAFF
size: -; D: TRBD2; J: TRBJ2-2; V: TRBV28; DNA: TGTGCCAGCAGTCGGACTAGACGCACCGGGGAGCTGTTTTTT; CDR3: CASSRTRRTGELFF
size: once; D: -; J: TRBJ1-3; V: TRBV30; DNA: TGTGCCTGGAGTGTCGGAACAGGGTCCGGAAACACCATATATTTT; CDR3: CAWSVGTGSGNTIYF
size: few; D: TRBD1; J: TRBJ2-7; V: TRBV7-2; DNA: TGTGCCAGCAGCTTATTCCCCCCAGGGGGCCTTACTAGATTATACGAGCAGTACTTC; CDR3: CASSLFPPGGLTRLYEQYF
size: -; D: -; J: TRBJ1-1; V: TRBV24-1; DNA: TGTGCCACCAGTGACCCCCCTCCTGGGACCCCGGGGCCCGCTGAAGCTTTCTTT; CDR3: CATSDPPPGTPGPAEAFF
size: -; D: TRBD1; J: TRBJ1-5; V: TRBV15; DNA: TGTGCCACCAGCAGAGAGGACAGGATTCATCAGCCCCAGCATTTT; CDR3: CATSREDRIHQPQHF
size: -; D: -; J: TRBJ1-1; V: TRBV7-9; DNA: TGTGCCAGCAGCTTAGGGGACCACCTTACTATTGAAGCTTTCTTT; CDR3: CASSLGDHLTIEAFF